These T cell receptor beta chains were read from a single sample in a study of CD8 T cells in ankylosing spondylitis. TCRdb processed the 5' RACE reads anew with MiXCR; each CDR3 protein has one entry. The table shows around 490,000 distinct CDR3 sequences, with approximately 5% occurring only once. Material: blood, either unsorted or a sorted T cell fraction (not recorded which). Receptor source: a male donor with ankylosing spondylitis. Both conserved end residues are part of each CDR3. A D gene is named only where the DNA matches it firmly. A clone size is listed for some rows: how often the clone was seen (once, few, many), or a class if it is expanded.

clone size,V gene,D gene,J gene,CDR3 protein,CDR3 DNA
once,TRBV4-3,TRBD2,TRBJ2-7,CASSLTTSGMNEQYF,TGCGCCAGCAGCCTAACGACTAGCGGGATGAACGAGCAGTACTTC
.,TRBV7-2,TRBD1,TRBJ2-1,CASSLGGQAGEQFF,TGTGCCAGCAGCTTAGGGGGACAGGCGGGTGAGCAGTTCTTC
few,TRBV7-3,.,TRBJ2-2,CASSPEGDGELFF,TGTGCCAGCAGCCCAGAAGGGGACGGGGAGCTGTTTTTT
many,TRBV29-1,.,TRBJ2-7,CSVGLQIGEQYF,TGCAGCGTTGGACTACAGATAGGCGAGCAGTACTTC
many,TRBV24-1,.,TRBJ1-5,CATSDFFSNQPQHF,TGTGCCACCAGTGATTTTTTCAGCAATCAGCCCCAGCATTTT
many,TRBV7-2,.,TRBJ2-3,CASSPPAGSTDTQYF,TGTGCCAGCAGCCCTCCTGCGGGGTCCACAGATACGCAGTATTTT
many,TRBV20-1,.,TRBJ2-2,CSATTQNTGELFF,TGCAGTGCTACTACACAGAACACCGGGGAGCTGTTTTTT
many,TRBV28,.,TRBJ1-2,CASSLSEYGYTF,TGCGCCAGCAGTCTCAGTGAATATGGCTACACCTTC
once,TRBV2,TRBD2,TRBJ2-7,CASRILAGFSYEQYF,TGTGCCAGCAGAATACTAGCGGGCTTTTCCTACGAGCAGTACTTC
many,TRBV25-1,.,TRBJ1-2,CASSSWNYGYTF,TGTGCCAGCAGTTCGTGGAACTATGGCTACACCTTC
many,TRBV7-2,.,TRBJ2-3,CASSLEEADTQYF,TGTGCCAGCAGCTTAGAAGAGGCAGATACGCAGTATTTT
few,TRBV6-5,.,TRBJ2-2,CASSYETGVTGELFF,TGTGCCAGCAGTTACGAGACTGGGGTGACCGGGGAGCTGTTTTTT
many,TRBV29-1,.,TRBJ1-1,CSTVFWGSDTEAFF,TGCAGCACAGTCTTCTGGGGATCGGACACTGAAGCTTTCTTT
many,TRBV20-1,TRBD2,TRBJ2-3,CSARDPRATSGITDTQYF,TGCAGTGCTAGAGATCCGAGGGCGACTAGCGGGATCACAGATACGCAGTATTTT
many,TRBV28,TRBD2,TRBJ2-3,CASTLAGGSDTQYF,TGTGCCAGCACTTTAGCGGGAGGGTCAGATACGCAGTATTTT
few,TRBV4-2,.,TRBJ2-3,CASSQDPSIGGGGPDTQYF,TGTGCCAGCAGCCAAGATCCGAGTATTGGGGGCGGGGGCCCAGATACGCAGTATTTT
few,TRBV10-1,.,TRBJ2-3,CASSEIAASTDTQYF,TGCGCCAGCAGTGAGATAGCGGCTAGCACAGATACGCAGTATTTT
many,TRBV7-9,.,TRBJ2-2,CASLVGQNTGELFF,TGTGCCAGCTTGGTAGGACAGAACACCGGGGAGCTGTTTTTT
many,TRBV20-1,.,TRBJ2-2,CSVTNLWGNTGELFF,TGCAGTGTTACCAACCTATGGGGGAACACCGGGGAGCTGTTTTTT
many,TRBV7-8,.,TRBJ2-5,CASSLNRDGGTETQYF,TGTGCCAGCAGCTTAAACCGGGACGGTGGGACAGAGACCCAGTACTTC
many,TRBV5-6,.,TRBJ1-2,CASSSTPGTANYGYTF,TGTGCCAGCAGCTCAACCCCAGGAACAGCTAACTATGGCTACACCTTC
many,TRBV4-3,.,TRBJ1-1,CASSPGVRGVGDTEAFF,TGCGCCAGCAGCCCGGGCGTGAGGGGGGTTGGTGACACTGAAGCTTTCTTT
.,TRBV28,TRBD1,TRBJ2-5,CASSSLGQGRQETQYF,TGTGCCAGCAGTTCCCTCGGACAGGGCCGTCAAGAGACCCAGTACTTC
many,TRBV27,.,TRBJ2-6,CASSFLASGANVLTF,TGTGCCAGCAGTTTTCTGGCCTCTGGGGCCAACGTCCTGACTTTC
many,TRBV10-3,TRBD1,TRBJ1-6,CAISSSDRVNSPLHF,TGTGCCATCAGCTCCTCTGACAGGGTCAATTCACCCCTCCACTTT
many,TRBV7-9,.,TRBJ2-3,CASSLDTVRTDTQYF,TGTGCCAGCAGCTTAGATACAGTCCGCACAGATACGCAGTATTTT
many,TRBV7-2,.,TRBJ1-2,CASSFRGVPLGYTF,TGTGCCAGCAGCTTTAGGGGCGTACCCCTTGGCTACACCTTC
many,TRBV18,.,TRBJ1-5,CASSPPLERLQPQHF,TGTGCCAGCTCACCACCGTTGGAGCGCTTGCAGCCCCAGCATTTT
many,TRBV10-3,.,TRBJ2-5,CAIRGPEETQYF,TGTGCCATCAGAGGACCAGAAGAGACCCAGTACTTC
few,TRBV7-2,.,TRBJ2-1,CASSIWKSSSYNEQFF,TGTGCCAGCAGCATCTGGAAGTCGAGTTCCTACAATGAGCAGTTCTTC
many,TRBV6-2/TRBV6-3,TRBD1,TRBJ1-5,CASSPDRGREQPQHF,TGTGCCAGCAGCCCCGACAGGGGAAGGGAGCAGCCCCAGCATTTT
.,TRBV18,.,TRBJ2-1,CASSPSRDEGQFF,TGTGCCAGCTCACCGTCCCGGGACGAGGGGCAGTTCTTC
many,TRBV7-3,TRBD1,TRBJ1-1,CASSLMQGADTEAFF,TGTGCCAGCAGCTTAATGCAGGGGGCCGACACTGAAGCTTTCTTT
few,TRBV29-1,.,TRBJ2-3,CSVEDRRQVRSTDTQYF,TGCAGCGTTGAAGATCGTAGACAGGTCAGGAGCACAGATACGCAGTATTTT
many,TRBV7-2,TRBD1,TRBJ1-5,CASSQWGGQSFNQPQHF,TGTGCCAGCAGCCAATGGGGGGGACAGAGTTTCAATCAGCCCCAGCATTTT
many,TRBV12-3/TRBV12-4,.,TRBJ1-2,CASSSQGYTF,TGTGCCAGCAGTTCCCAAGGCTACACCTTC